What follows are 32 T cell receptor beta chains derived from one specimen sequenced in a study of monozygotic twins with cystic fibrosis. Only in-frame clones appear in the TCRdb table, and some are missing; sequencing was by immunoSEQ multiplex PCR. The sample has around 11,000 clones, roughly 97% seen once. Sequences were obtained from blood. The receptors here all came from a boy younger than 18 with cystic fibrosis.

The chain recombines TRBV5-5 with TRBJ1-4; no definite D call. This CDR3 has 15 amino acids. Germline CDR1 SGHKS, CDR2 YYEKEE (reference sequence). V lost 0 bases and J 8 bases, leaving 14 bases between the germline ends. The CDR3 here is CASSLGDSGGEKLFF. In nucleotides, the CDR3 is TGTGCCAGCAGCTTGGGGGATAGCGGAGGGGAAAAACTGTTTTTT.

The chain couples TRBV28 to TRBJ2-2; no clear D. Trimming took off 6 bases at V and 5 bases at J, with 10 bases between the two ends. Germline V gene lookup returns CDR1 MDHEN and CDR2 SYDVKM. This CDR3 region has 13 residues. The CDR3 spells CASSSGATGELFF. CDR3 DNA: TGTGCCAGCAGCTCCGGAGCGACCGGGGAGCTGTTTTTT.

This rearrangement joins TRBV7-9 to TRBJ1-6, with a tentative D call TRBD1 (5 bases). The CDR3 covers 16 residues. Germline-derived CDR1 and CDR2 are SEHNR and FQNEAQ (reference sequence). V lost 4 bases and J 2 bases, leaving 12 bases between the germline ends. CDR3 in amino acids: CASSSTQGAYNSPLHF. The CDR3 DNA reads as TGTGCCAGCAGCTCAACTCAGGGAGCCTATAATTCACCCCTCCACTTT.

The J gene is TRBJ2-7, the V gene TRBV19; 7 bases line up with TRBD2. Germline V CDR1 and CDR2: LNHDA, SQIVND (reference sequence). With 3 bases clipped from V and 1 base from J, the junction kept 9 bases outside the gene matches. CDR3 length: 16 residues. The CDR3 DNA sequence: TGTGCCAGTAGTATCATCACGGGGGGTAGATCCTACGAGCAGTACTTC. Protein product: CASSIITGGRSYEQYF.

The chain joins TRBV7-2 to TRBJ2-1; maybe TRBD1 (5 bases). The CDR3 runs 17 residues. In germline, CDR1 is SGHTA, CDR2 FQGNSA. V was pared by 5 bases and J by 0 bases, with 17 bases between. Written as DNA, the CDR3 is TGTGCCAGCAGCCTTATGGGGCAGGGTAGCTCCTACAATGAGCAGTTCTTC. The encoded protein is CASSLMGQGSSYNEQFF.

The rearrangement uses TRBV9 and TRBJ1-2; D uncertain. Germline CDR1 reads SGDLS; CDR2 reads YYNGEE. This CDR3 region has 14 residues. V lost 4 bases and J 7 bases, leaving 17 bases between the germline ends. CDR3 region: CASSPAPGVFGYTF. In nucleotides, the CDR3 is TGTGCCAGCAGCCCGGCTCCGGGCGTTTTTGGCTACACCTTC.

Here the CDR3 reads CASSLGGRDGYTF. The CDR3 nucleotides are TGTGCCAGCAGCTTAGGCGGCCGTGATGGCTACACCTTC. The rearrangement joins TRBV7-6 to TRBJ1-2; D not resolved. V was shortened by 1 base and J by 6 bases, with 9 bases between the two germline ends. CDR3 length: 13 amino acids. CDR1 and CDR2 (germline): SGHVS, FNYEAQ.

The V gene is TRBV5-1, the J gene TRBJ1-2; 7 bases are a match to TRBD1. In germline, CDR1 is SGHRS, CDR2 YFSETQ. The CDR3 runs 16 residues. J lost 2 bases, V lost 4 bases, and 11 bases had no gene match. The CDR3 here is CASSPGRGLENYGYTF. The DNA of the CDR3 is TGCGCCAGCAGCCCGGGAAGGGGGCTGGAAAACTATGGCTACACCTTC.

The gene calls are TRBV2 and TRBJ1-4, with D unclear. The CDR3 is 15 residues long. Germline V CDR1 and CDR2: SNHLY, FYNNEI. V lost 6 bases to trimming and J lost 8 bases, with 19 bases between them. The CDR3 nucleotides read TGTGCCAGCAGGTTATCCGGGCCGGGCTTCGAAAAACTGTTTTTT. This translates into CASRLSGPGFEKLFF.

Here the CDR3 DNA reads TGTGCCAGCAGCGTAGACCCGGGACCTAAGAACACTGAAGCTTTCTTT. Translated, it gives CASSVDPGPKNTEAFF. V usage is TRBV9 and J usage is TRBJ1-1, with D perhaps matching TRBD1 (5 bases). Trimming removed 0 bases from V and 1 base from J, with 13 bases in between. The CDR3 has 16 amino acids. Germline CDR1 SGDLS, CDR2 YYNGEE. Filled out from reference TRBV9 and TRBJ1-1, the complete variable domain reads DSGVTQTPKHLITATGQRVTLRCSPRSGDLSVYWYQQSLDQGLQFLIQYYNGEERAKGNILERFSAQQFPDLHSELNLSSLELGDSALYFCASSVDPGPKNTEAFFGQGTRLTVV.

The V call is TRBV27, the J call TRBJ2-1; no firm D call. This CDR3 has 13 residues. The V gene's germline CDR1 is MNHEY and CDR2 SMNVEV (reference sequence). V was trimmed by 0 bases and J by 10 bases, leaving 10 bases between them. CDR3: CASSLSRLSEQFF. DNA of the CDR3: TGTGCCAGCAGTTTATCGAGACTCAGCGAGCAGTTCTTC.

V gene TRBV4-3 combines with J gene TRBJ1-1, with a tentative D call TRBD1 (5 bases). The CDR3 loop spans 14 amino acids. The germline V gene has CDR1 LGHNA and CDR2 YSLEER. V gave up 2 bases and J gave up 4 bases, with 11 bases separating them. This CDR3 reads CASSQLTVTTEAFF. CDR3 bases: TGCGCCAGCAGCCAACTGACAGTTACCACTGAAGCTTTCTTT.

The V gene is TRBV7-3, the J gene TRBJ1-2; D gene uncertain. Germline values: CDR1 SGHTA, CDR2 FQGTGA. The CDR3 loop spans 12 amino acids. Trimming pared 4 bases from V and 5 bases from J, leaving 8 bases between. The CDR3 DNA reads TGTGCCAGCAGCTCCCCCGGTTATGGCTACACCTTC. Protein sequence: CASSSPGYGYTF.

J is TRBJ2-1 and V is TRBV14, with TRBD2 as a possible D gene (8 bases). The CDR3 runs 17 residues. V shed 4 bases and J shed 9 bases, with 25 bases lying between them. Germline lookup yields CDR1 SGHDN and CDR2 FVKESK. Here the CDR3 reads CASSRGGHRGLVSEQFF. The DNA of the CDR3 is TGTGCCAGCAGCCGAGGGGGCCACCGGGGACTAGTGAGTGAGCAGTTCTTC.

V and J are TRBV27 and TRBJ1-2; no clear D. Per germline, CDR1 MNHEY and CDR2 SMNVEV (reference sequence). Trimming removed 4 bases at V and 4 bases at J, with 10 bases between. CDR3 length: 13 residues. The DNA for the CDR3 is TGTGCCAGCAGTTATGGCCCTACCTATGGCTACACCTTC. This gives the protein CASSYGPTYGYTF.

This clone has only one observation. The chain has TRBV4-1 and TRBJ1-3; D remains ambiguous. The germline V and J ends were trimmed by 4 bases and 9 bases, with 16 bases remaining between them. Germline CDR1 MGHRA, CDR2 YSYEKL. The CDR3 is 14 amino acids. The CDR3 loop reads CASSPWWSPGTIYF. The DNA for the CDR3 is TGCGCCAGCAGCCCTTGGTGGTCTCCGGGCACCATATATTTT.

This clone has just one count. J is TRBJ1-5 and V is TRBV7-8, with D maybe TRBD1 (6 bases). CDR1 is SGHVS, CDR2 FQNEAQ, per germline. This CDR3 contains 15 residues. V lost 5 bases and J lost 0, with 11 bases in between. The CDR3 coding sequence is TGTGCCAGCAGCCGGGGGCCTTATAGCAATCAGCCCCAGCATTTT. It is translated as CASSRGPYSNQPQHF.

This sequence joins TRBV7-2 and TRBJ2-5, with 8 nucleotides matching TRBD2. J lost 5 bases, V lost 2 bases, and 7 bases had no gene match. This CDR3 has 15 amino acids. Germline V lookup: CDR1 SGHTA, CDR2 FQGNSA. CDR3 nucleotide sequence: TGTGCCAGCAGCTTACACGGGGGGGCGATGGAGACCCAGTACTTC. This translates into CASSLHGGAMETQYF.

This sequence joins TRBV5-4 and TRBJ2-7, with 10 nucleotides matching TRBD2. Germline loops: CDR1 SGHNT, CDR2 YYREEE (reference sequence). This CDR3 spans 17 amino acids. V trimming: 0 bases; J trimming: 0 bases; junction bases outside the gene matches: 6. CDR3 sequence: CASSLAVLAGSSYEQYF. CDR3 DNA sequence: TGTGCCAGCAGCTTGGCCGTACTAGCGGGGAGCTCCTACGAGCAGTACTTC.

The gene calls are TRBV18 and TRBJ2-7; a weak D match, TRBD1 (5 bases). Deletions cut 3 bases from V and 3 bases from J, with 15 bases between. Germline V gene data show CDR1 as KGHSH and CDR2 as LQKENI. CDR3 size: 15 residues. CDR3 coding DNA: TGTGCCAGCTCACCCCAGGGTAGTTGGGACTACGAGCAGTACTTC. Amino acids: CASSPQGSWDYEQYF.

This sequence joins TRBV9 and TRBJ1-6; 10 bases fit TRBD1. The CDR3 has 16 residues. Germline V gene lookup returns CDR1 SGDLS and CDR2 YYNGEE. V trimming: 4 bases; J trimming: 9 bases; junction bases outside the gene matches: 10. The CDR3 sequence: CASSSHLTGGSSPLHF. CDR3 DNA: TGTGCCAGCAGCTCTCATTTGACAGGGGGCAGTTCACCCCTCCACTTT.

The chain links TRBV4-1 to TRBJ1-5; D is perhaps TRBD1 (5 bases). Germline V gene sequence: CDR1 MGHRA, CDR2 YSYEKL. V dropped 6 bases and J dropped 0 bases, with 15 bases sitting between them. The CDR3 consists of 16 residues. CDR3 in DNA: TGCGCCAGCAGTTACAGCGGGGGGGTTAGCAATCAGCCCCAGCATTTT. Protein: CASSYSGGVSNQPQHF.

CDR3 in DNA: TGCGCCAGCAGCTTGGTCCCGGGACTAGCGGGGGAGGACATTCAGTACTTC. Its protein is CASSLVPGLAGEDIQYF. V is TRBV5-1 and J is TRBJ2-4, with TRBD2 matching 14 bases. V was clipped by 0 bases and J by 8 bases; unmatched bases: 7. The CDR3 has 17 amino acids. Germline V CDR1 and CDR2: SGHRS, YFSETQ.

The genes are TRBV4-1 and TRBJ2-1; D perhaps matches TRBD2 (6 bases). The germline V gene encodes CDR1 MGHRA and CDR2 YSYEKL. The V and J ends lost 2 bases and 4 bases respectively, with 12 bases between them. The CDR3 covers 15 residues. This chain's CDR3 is CASSQWGGGYNEQFF. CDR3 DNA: TGCGCCAGCAGCCAATGGGGCGGAGGGTACAATGAGCAGTTCTTC.

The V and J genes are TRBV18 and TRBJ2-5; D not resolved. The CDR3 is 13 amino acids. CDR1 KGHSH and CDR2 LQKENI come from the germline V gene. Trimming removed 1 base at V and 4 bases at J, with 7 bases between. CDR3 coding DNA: TGTGCCAGCTCACCACGCGGTGGAGAGACCCAGTACTTC. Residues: CASSPRGGETQYF.

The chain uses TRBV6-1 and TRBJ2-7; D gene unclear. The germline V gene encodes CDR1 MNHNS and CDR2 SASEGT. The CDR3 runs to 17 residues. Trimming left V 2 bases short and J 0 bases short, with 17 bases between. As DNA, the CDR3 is TGTGCCAGCAGTGAAAACAGATTCGGGTTATACTCCTACGAGCAGTACTTC. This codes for CASSENRFGLYSYEQYF.

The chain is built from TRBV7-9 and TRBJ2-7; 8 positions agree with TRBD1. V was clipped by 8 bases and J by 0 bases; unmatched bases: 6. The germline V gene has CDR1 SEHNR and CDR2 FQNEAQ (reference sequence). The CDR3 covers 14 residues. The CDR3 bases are TGTGCCAGCGGCCGGGACAGGAGCTCCTACGAGCAGTACTTC. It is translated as CASGRDRSSYEQYF. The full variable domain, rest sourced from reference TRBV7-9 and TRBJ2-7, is DTGVSQNPRHKITKRGQNVTFRCDPISEHNRLYWYRQTLGQGPEFLTYFQNEAQLEKSRLLSDRFSAERPKGSFSTLEIQRTEQGDSAMYLCASGRDRSSYEQYFGPGTRLTVT.

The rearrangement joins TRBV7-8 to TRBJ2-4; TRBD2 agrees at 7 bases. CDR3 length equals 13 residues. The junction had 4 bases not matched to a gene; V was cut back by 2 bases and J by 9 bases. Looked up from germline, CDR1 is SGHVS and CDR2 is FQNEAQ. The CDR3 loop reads CASSLRREGIQYF. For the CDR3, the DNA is TGTGCCAGCAGCTTACGCAGGGAGGGCATTCAGTACTTC.

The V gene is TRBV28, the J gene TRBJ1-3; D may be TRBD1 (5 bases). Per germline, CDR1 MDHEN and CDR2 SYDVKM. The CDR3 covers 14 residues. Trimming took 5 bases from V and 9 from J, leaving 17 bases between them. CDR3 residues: CASSPHTSGGTIYF. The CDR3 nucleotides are TGTGCCAGCAGTCCCCACACGTCGGGGGGCACCATATATTTT.

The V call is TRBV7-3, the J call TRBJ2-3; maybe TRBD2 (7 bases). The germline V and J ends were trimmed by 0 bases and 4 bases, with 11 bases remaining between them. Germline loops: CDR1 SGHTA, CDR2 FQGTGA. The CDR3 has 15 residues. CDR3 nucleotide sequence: TGTGCCAGCAGCTTAACGTCGGGGGGCGCAGATACGCAGTATTTT. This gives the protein CASSLTSGGADTQYF. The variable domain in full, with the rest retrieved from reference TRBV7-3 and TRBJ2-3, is GAGVSQTPSNKVTEKGKYVELRCDPISGHTALYWYRQSLGQGPEFLIYFQGTGAADDSGLPNDRFFAVRPEGSVSTLKIQRTERGDSAVYLCASSLTSGGADTQYFGPGTRLTVL.

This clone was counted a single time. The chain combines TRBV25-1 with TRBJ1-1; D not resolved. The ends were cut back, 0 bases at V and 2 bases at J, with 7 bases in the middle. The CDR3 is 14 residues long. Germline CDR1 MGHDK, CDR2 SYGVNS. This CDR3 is CASSEYFGNTEAFF. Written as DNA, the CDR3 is TGTGCCAGCAGTGAATATTTTGGAAACACTGAAGCTTTCTTT.

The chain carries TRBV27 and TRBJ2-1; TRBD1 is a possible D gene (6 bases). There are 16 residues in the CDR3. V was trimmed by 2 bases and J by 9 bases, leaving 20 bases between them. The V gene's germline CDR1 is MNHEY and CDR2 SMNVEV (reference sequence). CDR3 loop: CASSLIQGYSWSEQFF. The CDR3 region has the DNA TGTGCCAGCAGTTTAATCCAGGGGTACTCGTGGAGTGAGCAGTTCTTC.